The clone carrying this T cell receptor beta chain was detected many times. Its specificity is not known. Arm-PCR of CDR3 regions with iRepertoire HTBI primers generated TCR beta libraries. TCRdb redid the calling of the multiplex PCR reads with MiXCR, one entry per CDR3 protein. The table has roughly 420,000 distinct CDR3 sequences, about a sixth seen once. There are 14 residues in the CDR3. The V gene end was trimmed by 4 bases and the J gene end by 4 bases; junction bases not matched to a gene: 9. Germline V gives CDR1 DFQATT, CDR2 SNEGSKA (reference sequence). This record belongs to a study of regulatory T cells in long-lasting Graves disease. Regarding the study as a whole: Persistent disease was associated with favored TRBV28 usage and with favored use of TRBJ1-2 and TRBJ2-5.

The sample's time point: newly diagnosed GD, antithyroid drugs for less than 3 months. The TCR library used RNA extracted from PBMCs. The rearrangement joins TRBV20-1 to TRBJ1-2, with 7 bases aligning to TRBD1. The material sequenced was peripheral blood mononuclear cells (PBMCs), taken at new diagnosis, from a patient treated with antithyroid drugs. The receptor was isolated from a female donor with Graves disease. This CDR3 reads CSAKTQGVGYGYTF. The CDR3 DNA follows: TGCAGTGCTAAAACTCAGGGGGTAGGCTATGGCTACACCTTC.